These 27 T cell receptor beta chains came from one sample sequenced in a study of Ad26.COV2.S vaccination and SARS-CoV-2 variants. Clones were read by immunoSEQ multiplex PCR, and TCRdb kept only the in-frame ones, dropping some. The repertoire holds some 270,000 clones, roughly nine tenths seen once, with under 3% in the top ten. Treatment specified: about 20 received Ad26.COV2.S at low or high dose, single or two shots; 5 received placebo; per-sample allocation not given. Sampling was done on day 63 after the first vaccine or placebo injection. The specimen was peripheral blood, collected in a trial of Ad26.COV2.S vaccine versus placebo. The receptor source for this set is a person aged 18-65 years who received the Ad26.COV2.S COVID-19 vaccine or a placebo.

The V gene is TRBV3-1 (or the pseudogene TRBV3-2), the J gene TRBJ1-1, with 8 positions matching TRBD1. CDR1 and CDR2 from the germline V gene are LGHDT and YNNKEL (reference sequence). J gave up 2 bases and V 4 bases, and 3 bases lay outside the gene matches. CDR3 length equals 14 residues. This CDR3 reads CASSPTGANTEAFF. DNA for the CDR3: TGTGCCAGCAGCCCGACAGGGGCAAACACTGAAGCTTTCTTT.

The chain recombines TRBV7-8 with TRBJ2-5, with 14 bases aligning to TRBD2. From germline, CDR1 is SGHVS and CDR2 FQNEAQ. The CDR3 loop spans 17 amino acids. After removal of 5 bases from V and 1 base from J, the junction contained 6 bases not matched to a gene. The DNA for the CDR3 is TGTGCCAGCAGCCCCCGTGGGACTAGCGGGGGCCAAGAGACCCAGTACTTC. Translation: CASSPRGTSGGQETQYF.

The chain employs TRBV7-2 and TRBJ2-4, with 9 bases matching TRBD2. The CDR3 loop spans 16 amino acids. The ends lost 1 base at V and 3 bases at J; junction bases unmatched: 4. The germline CDR1 and CDR2 sequences are SGHTA and FQGNSA. Here the CDR3 DNA reads TGTGCCAGCAGCTTAGGAGCGGGGGGAGTCAAAAACATTCAGTACTTC. It is translated as CASSLGAGGVKNIQYF.

V is TRBV24-1 and J is TRBJ1-1; weak D call: TRBD1 (5 bases). V gave up 4 bases and J gave up 1 base, with 12 bases separating them. The CDR3 is 15 amino acids. Germline CDR1 and CDR2: KGHDR and SFDVKD. The CDR3 spells CATSDLGPKNTEAFF. CDR3 bases: TGTGCCACCAGTGACTTGGGACCCAAGAACACTGAAGCTTTCTTT.

This clone appeared a single time. The chain recombines TRBV7-2 with TRBJ2-7; 10 positions agree with TRBD2. This CDR3 is built from 16 residues. Germline CDR1 SGHTA, CDR2 FQGNSA. V lost 2 bases and J lost 0; bases outside the gene matches: 4. The CDR3 sequence is CASSLTSGESSYEQYF. CDR3 bases: TGTGCCAGCAGCTTAACTAGCGGGGAGAGCTCCTACGAGCAGTACTTC.

The chain is built from TRBV6-5 and TRBJ1-2; D is uncertain. V lost 0 bases and J 0 bases, leaving 5 bases between the germline ends. Per the germline V gene, CDR1 is MNHEY and CDR2 is SVGAGI. The CDR3 consists of 14 residues. The CDR3 DNA reads TGTGCCAGCAGTTACTCGGGGTCTAACTATGGCTACACCTTC. It specifies CASSYSGSNYGYTF.

The chain carries TRBV30 and TRBJ2-5, with 9 positions matching TRBD1. J was trimmed by 1 base and V by 3 bases; bases with no gene match: 15. Germline CDR1 and CDR2: GTSNPN and SVGIG (reference sequence). The CDR3 runs 18 residues. The CDR3 reads CAWSRAVPGTGSQETQYF. DNA for the CDR3: TGTGCCTGGAGCCGTGCGGTCCCCGGGACAGGGTCCCAAGAGACCCAGTACTTC.

The CDR3 spells CASSHNGRVEYGYTF. As DNA, the CDR3 is TGCGCCAGCAGCCACAACGGCAGGGTAGAGTATGGCTACACCTTC. V is TRBV4-1 and J is TRBJ1-2; TRBD1 is a possible D gene (5 bases). The CDR3 extends over 15 amino acids. Germline V gene data show CDR1 as MGHRA and CDR2 as YSYEKL. Trimming stripped 3 bases from V and 5 bases from J, with 16 bases between.

In this sample, this clone turned up a few times. Other DNA sequences within the sample encode an identical CDR3. This chain connects TRBV6-6 to TRBJ1-1; D remains ambiguous. The V end lost 6 bases, the J end lost 0 bases, and 5 bases lay between the germline ends. The CDR3 is made up of 12 amino acids. The germline V gene has CDR1 MNHNY and CDR2 SVGAGI (reference sequence). CDR3 in DNA: TGTGCCAGCAGGGCTCTGAACACTGAAGCTTTCTTT. Protein sequence: CASRALNTEAFF.

V is TRBV13 and J is TRBJ1-2, with D hard to call. Germline values: CDR1 PRHDT, CDR2 FYEKMQ (reference sequence). Trimming took 5 bases from V and 8 from J, leaving 12 bases between them. The CDR3 has 12 amino acids. The CDR3 loop is CASSPPAQGYTF. The CDR3 DNA sequence: TGTGCCAGCAGCCCGCCGGCCCAGGGCTACACCTTC.

The V and J genes are TRBV5-6 and TRBJ1-3, with a tentative D call TRBD1 (5 bases). The V and J ends lost 0 bases and 0 bases respectively, with 13 bases between them. Germline V lookup: CDR1 SGHDT, CDR2 YYEEEE. The CDR3 spans 17 residues. The DNA of the CDR3 is TGTGCCAGCAGCTTGGGACGGACAATTCGCTCTGGAAACACCATATATTTT. Protein: CASSLGRTIRSGNTIYF. The full variable domain, its missing parts supplied by reference TRBV5-6 and TRBJ1-3, is DAGVTQSPTHLIKTRGQQVTLRCSPKSGHDTVSWYQQALGQGPQFIFQYYEEEERQRGNFPDRFSGHQFPNYSSELNVNALLLGDSALYLCASSLGRTIRSGNTIYFGEGSWLTVV.

J is TRBJ1-1 and V is TRBV6-5; D unclear. The germline gives CDR1 MNHEY, CDR2 SVGAGI. The CDR3 extends over 15 amino acids. The V end lost 0 bases, the J end lost 1 base, and 9 bases lay between the germline ends. The CDR3 protein is CASSYSRWANTEAFF. In nucleotides, the CDR3 is TGTGCCAGCAGTTACTCGAGGTGGGCGAACACTGAAGCTTTCTTT.

In this sample, this clone turned up once. This rearrangement joins TRBV4-3 to TRBJ1-2; TRBD1 might be the D (6 bases). The CDR3 extends over 16 amino acids. CDR1 is LGHNA, CDR2 YSLEER, per germline. Between the trimmed V and J ends, which lost 5 bases and 7 bases, there was a span of 23 bases. CDR3 nucleotides: TGCGCCAGCAGCTTAAGGGTCGGACAGATCCCTCTTGGCTACACCTTC. Protein sequence: CASSLRVGQIPLGYTF.

The chain recombines TRBV10-2 with TRBJ2-7; 8 nucleotides agree with TRBD2. V lost 5 bases, J lost 1 base, and 4 bases stayed unmatched. CDR3 length equals 14 residues. The germline gives CDR1 WSHSY, CDR2 SAAADI. CDR3 in amino acids: CASSIAGFSYEQYF. The CDR3, as DNA: TGCGCCAGCAGTATAGCGGGGTTTTCCTACGAGCAGTACTTC.

The V and J genes are TRBV19 and TRBJ2-3, with TRBD2 matching over 12 bases. The length of the CDR3 is 15 residues. CDR1 and CDR2 from the germline V gene are LNHDA and SQIVND (reference sequence). J gave up 5 bases and V 7 bases, and 7 bases lay outside the gene matches. CDR3 protein: CASKTSGGSQDTQYF. CDR3 sequence (DNA): TGTGCCAGTAAGACTAGCGGGGGATCACAAGATACGCAGTATTTT. The whole variable domain, remainder taken from reference TRBV19 and TRBJ2-3, is DGGITQSPKYLFRKEGQNVTLSCEQNLNHDAMYWYRQDPGQGLRLIYYSQIVNDFQKGDIAEGYSVSREKKESFPLTVTSAQKNPTAFYLCASKTSGGSQDTQYFGPGTRLTVL.

The chain uses TRBV5-4 and TRBJ2-1, with TRBD2 identical over 9 bases. Germline lookup yields CDR1 SGHNT and CDR2 YYREEE (reference sequence). CDR3 length: 15 amino acids. The ends lost 2 bases at V and 1 base at J; junction bases unmatched: 1. The CDR3 bases are TGTGCCAGCAGCTTTAGCGGGGGTTCCTACAATGAGCAGTTCTTC. It translates to CASSFSGGSYNEQFF.

The rearrangement links TRBV3-1 (or the pseudogene TRBV3-2) to TRBJ1-2; D possibly corresponds to TRBD1 (6 bases). Germline-derived CDR1 and CDR2 are LGHDT and YNNKEL (reference sequence). V lost 6 bases, J lost 8 bases, and 16 bases lay in between. The CDR3 has 13 residues. This CDR3 is CASRPGGALGYTF. In DNA, the CDR3 is TGTGCCAGCAGACCCGGGGGGGCGCTAGGCTACACCTTC.

The rearrangement joins TRBV7-6 to TRBJ2-2; D is possibly TRBD2 (6 bases). This CDR3 contains 16 residues. Trimming shortened V by 1 base and J by 7 bases, and 16 bases separated the two germline ends. Germline-derived CDR1 and CDR2 are SGHVS and FNYEAQ. CDR3 DNA: TGTGCCAGCAGCTTAGTAGTGACGGGAGATGGCGGGGAGCTGTTTTTT. This sequence encodes CASSLVVTGDGGELFF.

The chain joins TRBV12-3 or TRBV12-4 to TRBJ2-7; tentative D call: TRBD1 (6 bases). This CDR3 has 12 amino acids. V shed 4 bases and J shed 7 bases, with 11 bases lying between them. CDR3 in amino acids: CASSWGPEEQYF. The CDR3 bases are TGTGCCAGCAGTTGGGGGCCAGAGGAGCAGTACTTC.

The chain carries TRBV6-2 or TRBV6-3 and TRBJ2-7; D may be TRBD1 (5 bases). V lost 4 bases to trimming and J lost 6 bases, with 16 bases between them. CDR1 is MNHEY, CDR2 SVGEGT, per germline. This CDR3 region has 14 residues. CDR3 sequence (DNA): TGTGCCAGCAGTTGGGCAGGGCCCTTCTCCGAGCAGTACTTC. The encoded protein is CASSWAGPFSEQYF.

A single count supports this clone. The CDR3 spells CATSRESREQYF. The CDR3 DNA reads TGTGCCACCAGCAGGGAATCACGGGAGCAGTACTTC. The chain uses TRBV15 and TRBJ2-7; D gene unclear. The germline gives CDR1 LNHNV, CDR2 YYDKDF (reference sequence). The CDR3 runs 12 residues. V was pared by 3 bases and J by 7 bases, with 10 bases between. Filled out from reference TRBV15 and TRBJ2-7, the complete variable domain reads DAMVIQNPRYQVTQFGKPVTLSCSQTLNHNVMYWYQQKSSQAPKLLFHYYDKDFNNEADTPDNFQSRRPNTSFCFLDIRSPGLGDTAMYLCATSRESREQYFGPGTRLTVT.

CDR3 in DNA: TGTGCCAGCAGCTTGGCCGCGCGGGGGAGCACAGATACGCAGTATTTT. Translating it yields CASSLAARGSTDTQYF. This chain connects TRBV5-6 to TRBJ2-3, with 7 bases identical to TRBD2. V was clipped by 0 bases and J by 0 bases; unmatched bases: 4. CDR3 length: 16 amino acids. CDR1 and CDR2 from the germline V gene are SGHDT and YYEEEE. Together with reference TRBV5-6 and TRBJ2-3, the CDR3 gives the full variable domain: DAGVTQSPTHLIKTRGQQVTLRCSPKSGHDTVSWYQQALGQGPQFIFQYYEEEERQRGNFPDRFSGHQFPNYSSELNVNALLLGDSALYLCASSLAARGSTDTQYFGPGTRLTVL.

The chain joins TRBV18 to TRBJ2-1; 9 bases are shared with TRBD1. Unmatched junction bases numbered 12, after V lost 6 bases and J lost 9 bases. Germline V gene lookup returns CDR1 KGHSH and CDR2 LQKENI. CDR3 size: 15 residues. In DNA, the CDR3 is TGTGCCAGCTCTCCCCCGGGACAGGGTTACCCTGAGCAGTTCTTC. Protein sequence: CASSPPGQGYPEQFF.

The V call is TRBV7-9, the J call TRBJ1-3; 11 bases map to TRBD1. The V segment lost 0 bases and the J segment 0 bases; nucleotides outside the gene matches: 1. The germline gives CDR1 SEHNR, CDR2 FQNEAQ (reference sequence). This CDR3 region has 17 residues. The DNA for the CDR3 is TGTGCCAGCAGCTTAGCCGGGACAGGGGGCTCTGGAAACACCATATATTTT. Its protein is CASSLAGTGGSGNTIYF.

CDR3 bases: TGTGCCAGCAGCCGGGGGCGGGGGGGCTTGAATACGCAGTATTTT. Protein product: CASSRGRGGLNTQYF. The chain employs TRBV3-1 (or the pseudogene TRBV3-2) and TRBJ2-3; 9 positions agree with TRBD2. CDR1 is LGHDT, CDR2 YNNKEL, per germline (reference sequence). With 4 bases clipped from V and 7 bases from J, the junction kept 9 bases outside the gene matches. This CDR3 spans 15 amino acids.

The rearrangement uses TRBV5-5 and TRBJ2-7; a weak D match, TRBD2 (5 bases). In germline, CDR1 is SGHKS, CDR2 YYEKEE (reference sequence). The V end lost 0 bases, the J end lost 4 bases, and 11 bases lay between the germline ends. This CDR3 is built from 14 residues. As DNA, the CDR3 is TGTGCCAGCAGCTTGGAAAGCGGCGGGTACGAGCAGTACGTC. Protein product: CASSLESGGYEQYV.

The V and J genes are TRBV7-9 and TRBJ1-4; D unresolved. The V end lost 2 bases, the J end lost 7 bases, and 20 bases lay between the germline ends. Germline V lookup: CDR1 SEHNR, CDR2 FQNEAQ (reference sequence). The CDR3 has 17 amino acids. The CDR3 nucleotides are TGTGCCAGCAGCTTAATGGGGTTCGCGACTAGAACTGAAAAACTGTTTTTT. Translated: CASSLMGFATRTEKLFF.